Following are 21 T cell receptor beta chains from one sample sequenced in a study of T cells in Graves' hyperthyroidism and ophthalmopathy. Amplification targeted TCR beta CDR3 regions from RNA transcripts. First-round RT-PCR of the TCR CDR3 relied on the HTBI primer set. TCRdb fed the multiplex PCR reads into MiXCR, producing one record per CDR3 protein. The table records approximately 370,000 distinct CDR3 sequences, roughly 17% of them present only once. Sequenced: blood. These receptors were taken from a woman in her twenties or thirties with Graves' hyperthyroidism that later progressed to Graves' ophthalmopathy.

The sample holds a few counts of this clonotype. This chain connects TRBV30 to TRBJ2-1, with D perhaps TRBD2 (7 bases). The CDR3 consists of 13 residues. V was clipped by 5 bases and J by 7 bases, with 15 bases between them. Germline CDR1 is GTSNPN and CDR2 is SVGIG (reference sequence). The CDR3 loop reads CAWGAGAGNEQFF. CDR3 in DNA: TGTGCCTGGGGGGCGGGGGCGGGGAATGAGCAGTTCTTC.

This clonotype was observed a few times. A much bigger clone sits one base away, suggesting this may be a read error. The rearrangement links TRBV20-1 to TRBJ1-1; TRBD1 aligns across 10 bases. Germline loops: CDR1 DFQATT, CDR2 SNEGSKA (reference sequence). This CDR3 contains 13 residues. The V and J ends lost 3 bases and 3 bases, in that order; junction bases with no gene match: 1. The chain's CDR3 is CSASGTGDTEAFF. Written as DNA, the CDR3 is TGCAGTGCTAGTGGGACAGGGGACACTGAAGCTTTCTTT.

The sample holds many counts of this clonotype. The chain joins TRBV2 to TRBJ1-1; perhaps TRBD1 as D (5 bases). Per the germline V gene, CDR1 is SNHLY and CDR2 is FYNNEI. The CDR3 has 14 amino acids. Trimming took off 6 bases at V and 2 bases at J, with 13 bases between the two ends. CDR3 loop: CASRGGVLNTEAFF. The CDR3 region has the DNA TGTGCCAGCAGGGGGGGGGTGCTAAACACTGAAGCTTTCTTT.

Ten or more counts support this clonotype. The chain couples TRBV5-1 to TRBJ2-1; TRBD2 aligns across 7 bases. Germline V gene data show CDR1 as SGHRS and CDR2 as YFSETQ. V gave up 5 bases and J gave up 0 bases; unmatched junction bases: 11. The CDR3 runs to 17 residues. The CDR3 DNA is TGCGCCAGCAGTCTATCTAGCGGCTACAGCTCCTACAATGAGCAGTTCTTC. Translating gives CASSLSSGYSSYNEQFF.

This clonotype has ten or more counts. The chain links TRBV6-1 to TRBJ2-3, with 10 nucleotides matching TRBD1. The CDR3 consists of 14 residues. The V gene end was trimmed by 7 bases and the J gene end by 4 bases; junction bases not matched to a gene: 5. CDR1 and CDR2 (germline): MNHNS, SASEGT. The CDR3 DNA reads TGTGCCAGCAAACGACAGGGGGCTCCAGATACGCAGTATTTT. Its protein product is CASKRQGAPDTQYF.

The chain has TRBV19 and TRBJ2-7; a possible D gene is TRBD2 (6 bases). The length of the CDR3 is 15 residues. Trimming cost V 3 bases and J 2 bases, with 14 bases left between them. The germline gives CDR1 LNHDA, CDR2 SQIVND (reference sequence). The CDR3 DNA sequence: TGTGCCAGTAGTATTACCGGGGGAGCAACCTACGAGCAGTACTTC. Translation: CASSITGGATYEQYF.

The chain is built from TRBV19 and TRBJ1-3; D remains unclear. Germline values: CDR1 LNHDA, CDR2 SQIVND (reference sequence). The CDR3 has 13 residues. The V end was cut by 7 bases, the J end by 3 bases, with 10 bases between. CDR3 sequence reads: CASTLSFGNTIYF. The CDR3 nucleotides read TGTGCCAGTACCCTAAGCTTTGGAAACACCATATATTTT.

This clonotype appeared many times. The chain recombines TRBV6-2 or TRBV6-3 with TRBJ2-3; 12 nucleotides align to TRBD2. The germline V gene encodes CDR1 MNHEY and CDR2 SVGEGT. The CDR3 spans 16 residues. The ends lost 0 bases at V and 14 bases at J; junction bases unmatched: 12. The CDR3: CASSYSGTSGPGGWYF. The CDR3, as DNA: TGTGCCAGCAGTTACTCCGGGACTAGCGGGCCAGGAGGGTGGTATTTT.

Worth noting for this clonotype: A much bigger clone sits one base away, suggesting this may be a read error. The chain employs TRBV7-9 and TRBJ1-4, with 12 bases matching TRBD1. CDR3 length equals 14 residues. Germline V gives CDR1 SEHNR, CDR2 FQNEAQ (reference sequence). Written as DNA, the CDR3 is TGTGCCAGCCGCTTGGGGACAGGGGGCGAAAAACTGTTTTTT. As protein: CASRLGTGGEKLFF.

The chain has TRBV4-2 and TRBJ1-3, with D possibly matching TRBD1 (6 bases). The CDR3 covers 17 residues. CDR1 LGHNA and CDR2 YNFKEQ come from the germline V gene. V was shortened by 1 base and J by 3 bases, with 16 bases between the two germline ends. CDR3 nucleotide sequence: TGTGCCAGCAGCCAAGTAGGCAGGGGCTTGGATGGAAACACCATATATTTT. It codes for CASSQVGRGLDGNTIYF.

The CDR3 protein is CASSLLRQANYGYTF. The CDR3 DNA reads as TGTGCCAGCAGCTTGCTCAGGCAAGCTAACTATGGCTACACCTTC. V usage is TRBV5-6 and J usage is TRBJ1-2; D is unclear. This CDR3 has 15 amino acids. Trimming stripped 1 base from V and 0 bases from J, with 10 bases between. Germline V gene data show CDR1 as SGHDT and CDR2 as YYEEEE.

Ten or more counts support this clonotype. The rearrangement links TRBV12-3 or TRBV12-4 to TRBJ2-7; either TRBD1 or TRBD2 may supply D (5 bases each). Trimming stripped 6 bases from V and 5 bases from J, with 14 bases between. The CDR3 contains 13 residues. As DNA, the CDR3 is TGTGCCAGCAGATGGGACGGCGGCGACGAGCAGTACTTC. As protein: CASRWDGGDEQYF.

About this clonotype: A much larger clone lies one base from this, so it may be a read error. The rearrangement joins TRBV5-1 to TRBJ2-7; 10 bases map to TRBD2. This CDR3 region has 16 residues. Germline V gene data show CDR1 as SGHRS and CDR2 as YFSETQ. The CDR3 reads CASSLGVTSGLYERYF. The CDR3, as DNA: TGCGCCAGCAGCCTGGGGGTGACTAGCGGGCTCTACGAGCGGTACTTC.

This clonotype was found many times. The chain links TRBV25-1 to TRBJ1-4; weak D call: TRBD1 (5 bases). This CDR3 contains 13 residues. Looked up from germline, CDR1 is MGHDK and CDR2 is SYGVNS. The V end lost 3 bases, the J end lost 8 bases, and 10 bases lay between the germline ends. The CDR3 bases are TGTGCCAGCAGTGAGTTGGGGGACGAAAAACTGTTTTTT. Residues: CASSELGDEKLFF.

This clonotype is labeled large. This chain uses TRBV12-3 or TRBV12-4 with TRBJ2-1; 7 positions match TRBD1. Trimming removed 5 bases from V and 7 bases from J; junction bases left unmatched: 8. This CDR3 region has 14 residues. The CDR3 spells CASSPNRQGNEQFF. CDR3 nucleotides: TGTGCCAGCAGTCCTAACCGACAGGGTAATGAGCAGTTCTTC.

In its sample, this clonotype was seen many times. The CDR3 here is CAWSPGTSTDTQYF. Here the CDR3 DNA reads TGTGCCTGGTCTCCCGGGACTAGCACAGATACGCAGTATTTT. The chain uses TRBV30 and TRBJ2-3; maybe TRBD2 (6 bases). From germline, CDR1 is GTSNPN and CDR2 SVGIG (reference sequence). Between the trimmed V and J ends, which lost 5 bases and 0 bases, there was a span of 12 bases. The CDR3 is made up of 14 amino acids. Supplemented by reference TRBV30 and TRBJ2-3, the full variable domain reads SQTIHQWPATLVQPVGSPLSLECTVEGTSNPNLYWYRQAAGRGLQLLFYSVGIGQISSEVPQNLSASRPQDRQFILSSKKLLLSDSGFYLCAWSPGTSTDTQYFGPGTRLTVL.

This clonotype was recorded many times. V and J are TRBV29-1 and TRBJ2-2, with unresolved D. The CDR3 runs 15 residues. Germline-derived CDR1 and CDR2 are SQVTM and ANQGSEA. With 0 bases removed from V and 7 bases from J, the gap between germline ends came to 15 bases. DNA for the CDR3: TGCAGCGTTGAAGATCTTCAAGCGCCGGGCGGGGAGCTGTTTTTT. Translating gives CSVEDLQAPGGELFF.

This clonotype appeared many times. The chain combines TRBV3-1 with TRBJ2-3; 7 bases are shared with TRBD2. The CDR3 runs to 18 residues. Germline assignment: CDR1 LGHDT and CDR2 YNNKEL (reference sequence). J was trimmed by 2 bases and V by 0 bases; bases with no gene match: 11. The CDR3: CASSQDRSGLSSTDTQYF. CDR3 bases: TGTGCCAGCAGCCAAGATCGTAGCGGGCTTTCATCCACAGATACGCAGTATTTT.

This clonotype was detected ten times or more. The V and J genes are TRBV28 and TRBJ1-2; weak D call: TRBD1 (6 bases). This CDR3 contains 15 residues. The V end lost 7 bases, the J end lost 4 bases, and 19 bases lay between the germline ends. CDR1 and CDR2 (germline): MDHEN, SYDVKM. The CDR3 protein is CASTLTTGQLYGYTF. The CDR3, as DNA: TGTGCCAGCACCCTGACGACAGGCCAACTCTATGGCTACACCTTC.

This clonotype was seen a handful of times. The genes are TRBV30 and TRBJ2-5, with D unresolved. CDR1 GTSNPN and CDR2 SVGIG come from the germline V gene (reference sequence). Trimming took off 0 bases at V and 2 bases at J, with 7 bases between the two ends. The CDR3 consists of 13 residues. DNA of the CDR3: TGTGCCTGGAGTGTTAGGCGGCAAGAGACCCAGTACTTC. The encoded protein is CAWSVRRQETQYF.

Many counts were recorded for this clonotype. The chain combines TRBV20-1 with TRBJ1-1; no definite D call. V dropped 3 bases and J dropped 2 bases, with 10 bases sitting between them. Germline V CDR1 and CDR2: DFQATT, SNEGSKA (reference sequence). CDR3 length equals 13 residues. The CDR3 DNA reads TGCAGTGCTAGTGGCGGATCCAACACTGAAGCTTTCTTT. It codes for CSASGGSNTEAFF.